One and the same sample provided the 15 T cell receptor beta chains below, sequenced in a study of blood T cell repertoires in COVID-19. Assay used: immunoSEQ multiplex PCR; TCRdb lists only in-frame clones, some missing. The sample lists 95,000 to 150,000 clones, 80% to 90% occurring once. The sample was peripheral blood. The receptor source for this set is a man older than 75 with active or convalescent COVID-19.

The chain carries TRBV11-2 and TRBJ1-5, with 7 bases that match TRBD1. Germline trimming cut 2 bases from V and 3 bases from J; bases unmatched to any gene: 10. The CDR3 runs to 17 residues. The V gene's germline CDR1 is SGHAT and CDR2 FQNNGV. The CDR3 DNA reads as TGTGCCAGCAGCTTATACCCCACAGGGGACACCAATCAGCCCCAGCATTTT. Translated: CASSLYPTGDTNQPQHF. Full variable domain (missing parts from reference TRBV11-2 and TRBJ1-5): EAGVAQSPRYKIIEKRQSVAFWCNPISGHATLYWYQQILGQGPKLLIQFQNNGVVDDSQLPKDRFSAERLKGVDSTLKIQPAKLEDSAVYLCASSLYPTGDTNQPQHFGDGTRLSIL.

This chain uses TRBV2 with TRBJ2-3; perhaps TRBD2 as D (5 bases). CDR1 is SNHLY, CDR2 FYNNEI, per germline. Trimming took off 4 bases at V and 0 bases at J, with 17 bases between the two ends. The CDR3 totals 17 residues. Written as DNA, the CDR3 is TGTGCCAGCAGTGGGAGGTTGGGTTACGCTAGCACAGATACGCAGTATTTT. Translated, it gives CASSGRLGYASTDTQYF.

The chain has TRBV9 and TRBJ1-3; unclear D gene. Deletions cut 0 bases from V and 4 bases from J, with 17 bases between. This CDR3 is built from 17 residues. The germline CDR1 and CDR2 sequences are SGDLS and YYNGEE. The CDR3 coding sequence is TGTGCCAGCAGCGTAGCAGGTCGGCAGGTCCAAGGAAACACCATATATTTT. Its translation: CASSVAGRQVQGNTIYF. The full variable domain, its missing parts supplied by reference TRBV9 and TRBJ1-3, is DSGVTQTPKHLITATGQRVTLRCSPRSGDLSVYWYQQSLDQGLQFLIQYYNGEERAKGNILERFSAQQFPDLHSELNLSSLELGDSALYFCASSVAGRQVQGNTIYFGEGSWLTVV.

This clone has just one count. This chain connects TRBV10-3 to TRBJ1-2, with TRBD1 as a possible D gene (5 bases). V was shortened by 3 bases and J by 5 bases, with 13 bases between the two germline ends. The CDR3 spans 14 residues. The germline gives CDR1 ENHRY, CDR2 SYGVKD. The CDR3 DNA reads as TGTGCCATCAGTGATAGGGGCCCGTGGTATGGCTACACCTTC. Protein: CAISDRGPWYGYTF.

In its sample, this clone was seen a few times. The chain couples TRBV6-2 or TRBV6-3 to TRBJ2-5; D is ambiguous. The length of the CDR3 is 11 residues. V was trimmed by 6 bases and J by 5 bases, leaving 7 bases between them. CDR1 and CDR2 (germline): MNHEY, SVGEGT. The CDR3 protein is CASSNAETQYF. Here the CDR3 DNA reads TGTGCCAGCAGCAATGCGGAGACCCAGTACTTC.

The chain carries TRBV27 and TRBJ1-6; D gene unclear. Germline V gives CDR1 MNHEY, CDR2 SMNVEV (reference sequence). The CDR3 totals 14 residues. V lost 2 bases and J 5 bases, leaving 7 bases between the germline ends. The CDR3: CASSLARNNSPLHF. CDR3 nucleotides: TGTGCCAGCAGTTTAGCGCGGAATAATTCACCCCTCCACTTT.

The genes are TRBV10-2 and TRBJ1-3, with unresolved D. Trimming left V 0 bases short and J 0 bases short, with 3 bases between. The CDR3 has 14 residues. Germline CDR1 and CDR2: WSHSY and SAAADI. In DNA, the CDR3 is TGCGCCAGCAGTGAGTCGAGCTCTGGAAACACCATATATTTT. It is translated as CASSESSSGNTIYF.

This rearrangement joins TRBV4-2 to TRBJ1-5, with D possibly matching TRBD1 (5 bases). Deletions cut 0 bases from V and 2 bases from J, with 14 bases between. CDR1 is LGHNA and CDR2 is YNFKEQ in the germline V gene. This CDR3 is 17 amino acids long. This CDR3 is CASSQDLQGVGNQPQHF. The CDR3 DNA reads TGTGCCAGCAGCCAAGATCTTCAGGGCGTAGGCAATCAGCCCCAGCATTTT.

The table lists this clone with a few counts. The chain carries TRBV7-3 and TRBJ1-1; TRBD1 aligns across 7 bases. The CDR3 covers 15 residues. Germline trimming cut 1 base from V and 2 bases from J; bases unmatched to any gene: 4. Germline assignment: CDR1 SGHTA and CDR2 FQGTGA. The DNA for the CDR3 is TGTGCCAGCAGCTTAATGCCAGGGGGAAACACTGAAGCTTTCTTT. This encodes CASSLMPGGNTEAFF. Full variable domain (outside the CDR3, taken from reference TRBV7-3 and TRBJ1-1): GAGVSQTPSNKVTEKGKYVELRCDPISGHTALYWYRQSLGQGPEFLIYFQGTGAADDSGLPNDRFFAVRPEGSVSTLKIQRTERGDSAVYLCASSLMPGGNTEAFFGQGTRLTVV.

The chain joins TRBV18 to TRBJ1-1; tentative D call: TRBD1 (5 bases). The germline V gene encodes CDR1 KGHSH and CDR2 LQKENI. Trimming pared 6 bases from V and 0 bases from J, leaving 11 bases between. The CDR3 sequence is 14 residues long. CDR3 in amino acids: CASSPPGMNTEAFF. Written as DNA, the CDR3 is TGTGCCAGCTCGCCGCCAGGGATGAACACTGAAGCTTTCTTT.

The chain employs TRBV10-2 and TRBJ1-1; D unresolved. Trimming took 0 bases from V and 0 from J, leaving 8 bases between them. Germline CDR1 WSHSY, CDR2 SAAADI. The CDR3 spans 15 residues. CDR3 in amino acids: CASSESEGLNTEAFF. DNA of the CDR3: TGCGCCAGCAGTGAGTCGGAGGGCTTGAACACTGAAGCTTTCTTT.

The V and J genes are TRBV30 and TRBJ1-4; TRBD1 is a possible D gene (6 bases). The length of the CDR3 is 14 residues. Trimming took off 0 bases at V and 8 bases at J, with 13 bases between the two ends. Germline lookup yields CDR1 GTSNPN and CDR2 SVGIG (reference sequence). The CDR3 is CAWSVLQGGEKLFF. The CDR3 nucleotides read TGTGCCTGGAGTGTACTACAGGGCGGCGAAAAACTGTTTTTT.

In DNA form, the CDR3 reads TGTGCCAGCAGCGCCCCGGCCACTAGCGGGGGGGCGGATACGCAGTATTTT. Translation gives CASSAPATSGGADTQYF. The V gene is TRBV7-2, the J gene TRBJ2-3; 13 bases match TRBD2. This CDR3 has 17 residues. Germline CDR1 is SGHTA and CDR2 is FQGNSA. Trimming took 5 bases from V and 6 from J; bases not matched to a gene: 11.

The chain uses TRBV18 and TRBJ2-7; D is perhaps TRBD1 (5 bases). Germline V gene lookup returns CDR1 KGHSH and CDR2 LQKENI. Trimming removed 2 bases from V and 6 bases from J, with 8 bases in between. The CDR3 length is 12 residues. DNA for the CDR3: TGTGCCAGCTCACCAGACAGTCTCGAGCAGTACTTC. Translated, it gives CASSPDSLEQYF.

V gene TRBV6-2 or TRBV6-3 combines with J gene TRBJ2-3, with TRBD2 identical over 14 bases. This CDR3 contains 17 residues. The germline V gene encodes CDR1 MNHEY and CDR2 SVGEGT. V dropped 6 bases and J dropped 5; count of bases not matched to a gene: 10. This chain's CDR3 is CASSLGPGLAGEDTQYF. The CDR3 DNA sequence: TGTGCCAGCAGCTTGGGACCGGGACTAGCGGGGGAAGATACGCAGTATTTT.